Below are 4 T cell receptor beta chains sequenced from a single sample in a study of CD4 and CD8 cells across lung adenocarcinoma regions. TCRdb itself ran the PCR reads through MiXCR, one entry per CDR3 protein. This repertoire shows 8,200 or so distinct CDR3 sequences, roughly three fifths found once; its top ten account for 24%. The source material was CD4+ T cells from the center of a lung tumor. These receptors all stem from a female donor with lung adenocarcinoma. The CD4 and CD8 labels of this study may be unreliable.

This clonotype was recorded a few times. A single base separates this from a much larger clone, so it may be a read error. The CDR3 is CASSQTPGLGFNEQYF. In DNA, the CDR3 is TGTGCCAGCAGTCAAACTCCGGGACTAGGGTTCAATGAGCAGTACTTC. The gene calls are TRBV27 and TRBJ2-1; 8 bases line up with TRBD2. The DNA end is more similar to TRBJ2-7, so the J call may be wrong. CDR3 length: 16 amino acids. Germline V gene lookup returns CDR1 MNHEY and CDR2 SMNVEV (reference sequence).

Sample share makes this clonotype medium-sized. This chain uses TRBV10-1 with TRBJ2-3; D call uncertain. V dropped 7 bases and J dropped 1 base, with 9 bases sitting between them. The CDR3 is 13 residues long. Germline CDR1 reads WNHNN; CDR2 reads SYGVQD (reference sequence). CDR3 bases: TGCGCCAGCACTAACTCACGCACAGATACGCAGTATTTT. It specifies CASTNSRTDTQYF.

This clonotype was seen only once. J is TRBJ2-4 and V is TRBV6-1; 13 positions match TRBD2. CDR3 length equals 17 residues. In germline, CDR1 is MNHNS, CDR2 SASEGT. Trimming at V came to 0 bases and at J to 13 bases, leaving 12 bases not matched to a gene. In DNA form, the CDR3 reads TGTGCCAGCAGTGAAGCGCTTCGACTAGCGGGAGGCAATGAGCAGTACTTC. Amino acids: CASSEALRLAGGNEQYF.

By sample fraction, this clonotype is large. The chain combines TRBV27 with TRBJ1-1; no reliable D call. The CDR3 covers 15 residues. The germline gives CDR1 MNHEY, CDR2 SMNVEV (reference sequence). V dropped 6 bases and J dropped 7 bases, with 21 bases sitting between them. Here the CDR3 reads CASSPTRGLLNEAFF. In DNA form, the CDR3 reads TGTGCCAGCAGCCCGACGAGAGGGCTATTGAATGAAGCTTTCTTT.